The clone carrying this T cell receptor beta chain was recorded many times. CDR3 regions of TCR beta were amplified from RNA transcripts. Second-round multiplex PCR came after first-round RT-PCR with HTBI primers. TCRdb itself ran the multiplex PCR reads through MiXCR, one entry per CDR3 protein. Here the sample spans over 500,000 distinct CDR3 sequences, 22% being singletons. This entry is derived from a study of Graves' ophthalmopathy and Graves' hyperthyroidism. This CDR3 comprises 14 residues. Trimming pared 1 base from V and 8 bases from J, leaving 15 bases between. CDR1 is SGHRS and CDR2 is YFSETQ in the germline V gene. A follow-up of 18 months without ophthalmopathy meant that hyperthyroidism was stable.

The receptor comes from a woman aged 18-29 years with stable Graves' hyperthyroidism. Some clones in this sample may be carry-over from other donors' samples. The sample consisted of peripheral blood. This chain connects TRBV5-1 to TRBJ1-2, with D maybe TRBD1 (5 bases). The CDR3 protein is CASSLIQGDGGYTF. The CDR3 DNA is TGCGCCAGCAGCTTGATTCAAGGGGACGGCGGCTACACCTTC.